This T cell receptor (beta chain) was captured by sequencing in a study of blood T cell repertoires in COVID-19. Study context: Acute and convalescent COVID-19 specimens originated in the United States, Italy and Spain. The cDNA or gDNA used as material had been derived from T cells, B-cell-depleted T cells, or PBMCs.

CDR1 and CDR2 (germline): GTSNPN, SVGIG (reference sequence). V lost 0 bases, J lost 4 bases, and 12 bases lay in between. This CDR3 has 15 amino acids. Under the authors' procedure: Estimation of nucleated cell counts was performed using reference gene primer amplification. Method: immunoSEQ multiplex PCR; TCRdb's copy keeps in-frame clones and lacks some. For V, J and clone size, that table is used; D and trimming come from the DNA. The sample contains about 190,000 clones, less than 80% of which appear only once. The clonotype was recovered from a woman aged 50 to 60 with acute or convalescent COVID-19. V usage is TRBV30 and J usage is TRBJ2-2; weak D call: TRBD2 (6 bases). Sequenced: peripheral blood. CDR3 sequence: CAWSVPPRGTGELFF. The CDR3 DNA sequence: TGTGCCTGGAGTGTCCCCCCGCGGGGCACCGGGGAGCTGTTTTTT. Based on the CDR3 plus reference TRBV30 and TRBJ2-2, the full variable domain is SQTIHQWPATLVQPVGSPLSLECTVEGTSNPNLYWYRQAAGRGLQLLFYSVGIGQISSEVPQNLSASRPQDRQFILSSKKLLLSDSGFYLCAWSVPPRGTGELFFGEGSRLTVL.